These 3 T cell receptor beta chains were sequenced from one sample in a study of T cell changes during pregnancy in multiple sclerosis. Using immunoSEQ multiplex PCR, the repertoire was profiled, and TCRdb retains in-frame clones only, with some absent. The sample consists of tens of thousands of clones, roughly nine tenths of them appearing once. Specimen: CD4+ T cells from peripheral blood mononuclear cells, collected after pregnancy. The receptor source for this set is a female donor with multiple sclerosis, enrolled in a pregnancy study.

CDR3 DNA: TGCGCCAGCAGCTCCTCCCTAACCTCCGGGGAGCTGTTTTTT. This encodes CASSSSLTSGELFF. The genes are TRBV5-1 and TRBJ2-2; no reliable D call. The germline gives CDR1 SGHRS, CDR2 YFSETQ. There are 14 residues in the CDR3. V was pared by 3 bases and J by 6 bases, with 12 bases between.

This clone showed up just once. This rearrangement joins TRBV5-4 to TRBJ2-1; no reliable D call. CDR1 SGHNT and CDR2 YYREEE come from the germline V gene (reference sequence). This CDR3 has 15 amino acids. The V end was cut by 2 bases, the J end by 4 bases, with 13 bases between. CDR3: CASSFDRGFYNEQFF. The CDR3 nucleotides are TGTGCCAGCAGCTTTGACCGCGGCTTTTACAATGAGCAGTTCTTC.

The J gene is TRBJ2-6, the V gene TRBV29-1, with 8 nucleotides matching TRBD1. The CDR3 sequence is 15 residues long. After removal of 6 bases from V and 0 bases from J, the junction contained 4 bases not matched to a gene. Germline V gives CDR1 SQVTM, CDR2 ANQGSEA. In DNA form, the CDR3 reads TGCAGCGTCAGGACAGGGTCCTCTGGGGCCAACGTCCTGACTTTC. Its protein is CSVRTGSSGANVLTF.